What follows describes a single T cell receptor (beta chain). The sample is drawn from a study of PD-L1 blockade in urothelial cancer. Study-level information: At some point between 2013 and 2015 therapy began: atezolizumab 1,200 mg intravenously every 3 weeks. Blood drawn 3 weeks (second dose) and 6 weeks after treatment start was analyzed.

TCRdb keeps only in-frame clones here, not all; method: immunoSEQ multiplex PCR. This sample carries 50,000 or so clones, roughly four fifths of them seen once, and the ten largest clones take about 4%. The CDR3 is made up of 14 amino acids. CDR1 SGHTA and CDR2 FQGNSA come from the germline V gene. The ends were cut back, 1 base at V and 2 bases at J, with 8 bases in the middle. Stated time point: pretreatment peripheral blood. The origin of this receptor is a man aged 65 to 85 with urothelial cancer. V gene TRBV7-2 combines with J gene TRBJ2-5; no firm D call. The sample in question was PBMCs, obtained around atezolizumab (anti-PD-L1) treatment. The CDR3 DNA is TGTGCCAGCAGCTTAGAGAAGAGACAAGAGACCCAGTACTTC. Translating gives CASSLEKRQETQYF.